Presented here are 30 T cell receptor beta chains from one specimen sequenced in a study of radiotherapy plus CTLA-4 blockade in lung cancer. Assay used: immunoSEQ multiplex PCR; TCRdb lists only in-frame clones, some missing. The sample yields more than 40,000 clones, approximately 67% seen once. The specimen was peripheral blood, collected from a patient treated with radiotherapy plus ipilimumab. These receptor sequences come from a human donor with non-small cell lung cancer who had a partial response to radiotherapy plus ipilimumab.

Comment on this clone: Other DNA sequences in the sample encode the same CDR3. V gene TRBV19 combines with J gene TRBJ2-6; D perhaps matches TRBD1 (6 bases). The V and J ends lost 3 bases and 0 bases respectively, with 9 bases between them. Germline-derived CDR1 and CDR2 are LNHDA and SQIVND (reference sequence). The CDR3 runs to 16 residues. CDR3 nucleotide sequence: TGTGCCAGTAGTATGGGACAAGCCTCTGGGGCCAACGTCCTGACTTTC. Translation gives CASSMGQASGANVLTF.

The rearrangement links TRBV28 to TRBJ2-7, with 12 bases matching TRBD2. This CDR3 comprises 17 residues. Germline V gives CDR1 MDHEN, CDR2 SYDVKM. Unmatched junction bases numbered 10, after V lost 5 bases and J lost 2 bases. The CDR3, as DNA: TGTGCCAGCAGTGCTCCGACTAGCGGGAGTTGGACCTACGAGCAGTACTTC. The encoded protein is CASSAPTSGSWTYEQYF. Variable domain in full (rest from reference TRBV28 and TRBJ2-7): DVKVTQSSRYLVKRTGEKVFLECVQDMDHENMFWYRQDPGLGLRLIYFSYDVKMKEKGDIPEGYSVSREKKERFSLILESASTNQTSMYLCASSAPTSGSWTYEQYFGPGTRLTVT.

This clone occurred once. The CDR3 sequence is CASSKKAGGGLEQFF. For the CDR3, the DNA is TGTGCCAGCAGCAAGAAAGCGGGAGGGGGACTGGAGCAGTTCTTC. J is TRBJ2-1 and V is TRBV6-5, with 10 bases matching TRBD2. Germline assignment: CDR1 MNHEY and CDR2 SVGAGI. Trimming cost V 6 bases and J 10 bases; bases outside gene matches: 12. This CDR3 contains 15 residues.

This chain links TRBV5-1 with TRBJ2-2; 8 bases are a match to TRBD1. With 5 bases clipped from V and 3 bases from J, the junction kept 6 bases outside the gene matches. CDR1 is SGHRS, CDR2 YFSETQ, per germline. The CDR3 extends over 15 amino acids. The CDR3 nucleotides are TGCGCCAGCAGGGGACAGGTATTTGACACCGGGGAGCTGTTTTTT. It translates to CASRGQVFDTGELFF.

The chain has TRBV10-3 and TRBJ2-7; perhaps TRBD1 as D (5 bases). The germline CDR1 and CDR2 sequences are ENHRY and SYGVKD. The CDR3 is made up of 14 amino acids. V was cut by 0 bases and J by 2 bases, with 8 bases left in between. The CDR3 DNA reads TGTGCCATCAGTGAGTCGATGACAGCCTACGAGCAGTACTTC. Encoded protein: CAISESMTAYEQYF.

The chain joins TRBV19 to TRBJ2-3; possible D gene TRBD2, 6 bases. The CDR3 is 14 residues long. CDR1 LNHDA and CDR2 SQIVND come from the germline V gene (reference sequence). The V gene lost 11 bases and the J gene lost 4 bases, with 19 bases spanning the gap. CDR3 nucleotide sequence: TGTGCCTCAACGGGGGATTTTAGGTCAGATACGCAGTATTTT. This gives the protein CASTGDFRSDTQYF.

The V and J genes are TRBV19 and TRBJ2-1, with D tentatively TRBD2 (6 bases). This CDR3 spans 14 amino acids. CDR1 is LNHDA, CDR2 SQIVND, per germline (reference sequence). V lost 6 bases to trimming and J lost 4 bases, with 13 bases between them. The CDR3 DNA sequence: TGTGCCAGTAGATTTAGCGGATCTTACAATGAGCAGTTCTTC. Its translation is CASRFSGSYNEQFF.

J is TRBJ2-1 and V is TRBV29-1; 8 bases fit TRBD1. Germline V gene sequence: CDR1 SQVTM, CDR2 ANQGSEA. The CDR3 extends over 13 amino acids. The V segment lost 6 bases and the J segment 7 bases; nucleotides outside the gene matches: 8. CDR3 coding DNA: TGCAGCGTCAGGACAGGGACGTCGAATGAGCAGTTCTTC. It is translated as CSVRTGTSNEQFF.

This chain joins TRBV10-3 and TRBJ1-3, with 7 bases identical to TRBD1. CDR1 ENHRY and CDR2 SYGVKD come from the germline V gene. The CDR3 runs 17 residues. The V segment lost 2 bases and the J segment 4 bases; nucleotides outside the gene matches: 11. The CDR3 DNA is TGTGCCATCAGTGAGCCCTTCGGACAGGACGACGGAAACACCATATATTTT. This codes for CAISEPFGQDDGNTIYF.

The chain has TRBV6-1 and TRBJ1-3, with 8 bases aligning to TRBD1. V was clipped by 5 bases and J by 0 bases; unmatched bases: 3. The CDR3 runs to 15 residues. CDR1 and CDR2 from the germline V gene are MNHNS and SASEGT. In nucleotides, the CDR3 is TGTGCCAGCAGTACAGGGGGAAGCTCTGGAAACACCATATATTTT. Its protein product is CASSTGGSSGNTIYF.

The chain links TRBV6-6 to TRBJ1-2; D might be TRBD1 (5 bases). The CDR3 runs 13 residues. Germline V CDR1 and CDR2: MNHNY, SVGAGI (reference sequence). V lost 5 bases, J lost 7 bases, and 14 bases lay in between. The chain's CDR3 is CASSGAGGLGYTF. The CDR3 DNA reads TGTGCCAGCAGTGGGGCCGGGGGACTTGGCTACACCTTC.

The genes are TRBV30 and TRBJ1-1, with D tentatively TRBD1 (5 bases). Germline V gene lookup returns CDR1 GTSNPN and CDR2 SVGIG (reference sequence). This CDR3 has 15 residues. V was pared by 0 bases and J by 4 bases, with 15 bases between. The CDR3 DNA sequence: TGTGCCTGGAGTGTATGGGGAGGGGTCGGCACTGAAGCTTTCTTT. It codes for CAWSVWGGVGTEAFF.

Comments on this clone: Other DNA sequences in this specimen translate into the identical CDR3. The gene calls are TRBV15 and TRBJ2-5; D is unresolved. V lost 0 bases and J 2 bases, leaving 7 bases between the germline ends. Germline CDR1 reads LNHNV; CDR2 reads YYDKDF (reference sequence). The CDR3 covers 14 residues. Here the CDR3 reads CATSRDRVQETQYF. CDR3 nucleotides: TGTGCCACCAGCAGAGATAGAGTACAAGAGACCCAGTACTTC.

The V call is TRBV13, the J call TRBJ1-4; D is ambiguous. CDR3 length: 14 residues. Germline CDR1 and CDR2: PRHDT and FYEKMQ (reference sequence). The V end was cut by 5 bases, the J end by 5 bases, with 12 bases between. CDR3 sequence reads: CASSRRAANEKLFF. Written as DNA, the CDR3 is TGTGCCAGCAGCCGGCGGGCTGCCAATGAAAAACTGTTTTTT. The whole variable domain, filled in from reference TRBV13 and TRBJ1-4, reads AAGVIQSPRHLIKEKRETATLKCYPIPRHDTVYWYQQGPGQDPQFLISFYEKMQSDKGSIPDRFSAQQFSDYHSELNMSSLELGDSALYFCASSRRAANEKLFFGSGTQLSVL.

The chain recombines TRBV6-6 with TRBJ1-2, with 10 nucleotides matching TRBD1. Trimming cost V 4 bases and J 8 bases; bases outside gene matches: 7. The length of the CDR3 is 14 residues. CDR1 MNHNY and CDR2 SVGAGI come from the germline V gene (reference sequence). The CDR3 loop reads CASSFRQGAIGYTF. The CDR3 DNA follows: TGTGCCAGCAGTTTCAGACAGGGGGCGATAGGCTACACCTTC.

The rearrangement joins TRBV7-2 to TRBJ1-4; D perhaps matches TRBD1 (6 bases). The CDR3 contains 16 residues. The germline V and J ends were trimmed by 6 bases and 3 bases, with 17 bases remaining between them. Germline values: CDR1 SGHTA, CDR2 FQGNSA. CDR3 nucleotide sequence: TGTGCCAGCAGACCTAGGGGGAGAGGGGCTAATGAAAAACTGTTTTTT. Its translation is CASRPRGRGANEKLFF.

The V and J genes are TRBV27 and TRBJ1-6; 7 positions match TRBD1. The germline V gene encodes CDR1 MNHEY and CDR2 SMNVEV (reference sequence). V trimming: 8 bases; J trimming: 2 bases; junction bases outside the gene matches: 3. The CDR3 contains 14 residues. The CDR3 DNA reads as TGTGCCAGCCGCAGGGGGGCCTATAATTCACCCCTCCACTTT. Residues: CASRRGAYNSPLHF.

About this clone: In the same sample, other DNA sequences code for this CDR3. The chain uses TRBV11-2 and TRBJ2-7; D might be TRBD1 (5 bases). This CDR3 contains 13 residues. The germline V and J ends were trimmed by 1 base and 3 bases, with 7 bases remaining between them. Germline CDR1 reads SGHAT; CDR2 reads FQNNGV. The CDR3 DNA reads TGTGCCAGCAGCTTAGGACAGAGCTACGAGCAGTACTTC. This gives the protein CASSLGQSYEQYF.

The chain recombines TRBV2 with TRBJ1-5, with 9 bases lining up with TRBD1. The CDR3 consists of 15 residues. After removal of 7 bases from V and 3 bases from J, the junction contained 7 bases not matched to a gene. Germline V CDR1 and CDR2: SNHLY, FYNNEI. The CDR3 nucleotides read TGTGCCAGCATCAGGGACAGGGTACCCAATCAGCCCCAGCATTTT. It specifies CASIRDRVPNQPQHF.

This chain joins TRBV5-1 and TRBJ2-1, with D maybe TRBD2 (5 bases). The V gene's germline CDR1 is SGHRS and CDR2 YFSETQ. The CDR3 spans 15 residues. V was trimmed by 0 bases and J by 6 bases, leaving 13 bases between them. CDR3 nucleotides: TGCGCCAGCAGCTTGGCGAGCGGTCAAGGCAATGAGCAGTTCTTC. Protein product: CASSLASGQGNEQFF.

This clone was picked up one time. V and J are TRBV5-1 and TRBJ2-1, with no clear D. Per the germline V gene, CDR1 is SGHRS and CDR2 is YFSETQ. CDR3 size: 13 residues. V lost 7 bases and J 5 bases, leaving 13 bases between the germline ends. DNA for the CDR3: TGCGCCAGCTCTAGGTTAGTCCACAATGAGCAGTTCTTC. Protein product: CASSRLVHNEQFF.

This clone was detected a few times. This chain links TRBV5-4 with TRBJ1-6; 7 bases fit TRBD1. The CDR3 extends over 15 amino acids. Trimming took 4 bases from V and 3 from J; bases not matched to a gene: 4. Germline V gene data show CDR1 as SGHNT and CDR2 as YYREEE (reference sequence). The CDR3 region is CASSDGTVYNSPLHF. The CDR3, as DNA: TGTGCCAGCAGCGACGGGACAGTCTATAATTCACCCCTCCACTTT.

The CDR3 DNA is TGTGCCAGCAGCTTGGGGGGAGTGCTCTACGAGCAGTACTTC. Translating it yields CASSLGGVLYEQYF. This sequence joins TRBV7-9 and TRBJ2-7, with D possibly matching TRBD2 (6 bases). The germline V gene encodes CDR1 SEHNR and CDR2 FQNEAQ (reference sequence). Trimming stripped 3 bases from V and 3 bases from J, with 12 bases between. The CDR3 contains 14 residues.

This clone was detected only a few times. V usage is TRBV5-1 and J usage is TRBJ1-5; TRBD1 matches at 8 bases. There are 15 residues in the CDR3. The V and J ends lost 4 bases and 5 bases, in that order; junction bases with no gene match: 8. CDR1 SGHRS and CDR2 YFSETQ come from the germline V gene. CDR3 sequence reads: CASSPWAGGDQPQHF. The CDR3 DNA reads TGCGCCAGCAGCCCTTGGGCAGGGGGCGATCAGCCCCAGCATTTT.

This sequence joins TRBV7-2 and TRBJ1-5; 9 nucleotides agree with TRBD1. The germline gives CDR1 SGHTA, CDR2 FQGNSA. The CDR3 sequence is 13 residues long. V shed 6 bases, J shed 7 bases, and the junction held 4 bases outside the gene matches. The CDR3: CASSSQGAQPQHF. The CDR3 DNA is TGTGCCAGCAGTTCACAGGGGGCCCAGCCCCAGCATTTT.

This clone was seen a handful of times. The chain joins TRBV11-2 to TRBJ1-1; D not certain. The length of the CDR3 is 14 residues. V lost 5 bases and J lost 6, with 16 bases in between. Germline V lookup: CDR1 SGHAT, CDR2 FQNNGV. The CDR3 DNA is TGTGCCAGCAGCCAGCGGAGGGTTGGCGCTGAAGCTTTCTTT. This gives the protein CASSQRRVGAEAFF.

CDR3 region: CASSYFPGEQYF. In DNA form, the CDR3 reads TGTGCCAGCAGTTACTTCCCGGGCGAGCAGTACTTC. This chain joins TRBV2 and TRBJ2-7; D is unresolved. The V end lost 5 bases, the J end lost 6 bases, and 11 bases lay between the germline ends. Per germline, CDR1 SNHLY and CDR2 FYNNEI. This CDR3 is 12 amino acids long.

The V call is TRBV5-1, the J call TRBJ2-3, with TRBD1 matching 12 bases. With 4 bases clipped from V and 2 bases from J, the junction kept 5 bases outside the gene matches. Germline V gene sequence: CDR1 SGHRS, CDR2 YFSETQ. The CDR3 consists of 16 residues. The CDR3 region is CASSQGQGAPTDTQYF. DNA for the CDR3: TGCGCCAGCAGCCAGGGACAGGGGGCGCCCACAGATACGCAGTATTTT. Complete variable domain (other parts from reference TRBV5-1 and TRBJ2-3): KAGVTQTPRYLIKTRGQQVTLSCSPISGHRSVSWYQQTPGQGLQFLFEYFSETQRNKGNFPGRFSGRQFSNSRSEMNVSTLELGDSALYLCASSQGQGAPTDTQYFGPGTRLTVL.

This clone was picked up a small number of times. The CDR3 reads CASSYGAGYNEQFF. The CDR3 nucleotides are TGTGCCAGCAGTTACGGTGCGGGTTACAATGAGCAGTTCTTC. The chain has TRBV6-5 and TRBJ2-1; perhaps TRBD2 as D (5 bases). Deletions cut 2 bases from V and 4 bases from J, with 9 bases between. CDR1 MNHEY and CDR2 SVGAGI come from the germline V gene. The CDR3 contains 14 residues.

In this sample, this clone turned up once. The genes are TRBV9 and TRBJ1-2; 9 bases fit TRBD1. Germline V gene lookup returns CDR1 SGDLS and CDR2 YYNGEE. Unmatched junction bases numbered 8, after V lost 3 bases and J lost 8 bases. CDR3 size: 14 residues. DNA of the CDR3: TGTGCCAGCAGCGAGGGACAGGGAACGGGGGGCTACACCTTC. This translates into CASSEGQGTGGYTF.